The 26 T cell receptor beta chains reported below all come from one sample, sequenced in a study of cytomegalovirus exposure and HLA in healthy donors. This PCR relied on a set of 60 Vbeta primers and 13 Jbeta primers. TCRdb keeps only in-frame clones here, not all; method: immunoSEQ multiplex PCR. The repertoire consists of over 45,000 clones, with around 83% occurring once and the leading ten covering 3.5% to 5%. Material: PBMCs. These receptors were collected from a man aged 25-40 years in good health and CMV-seronegative.

This sequence joins TRBV6-4 and TRBJ2-3; weak D call: TRBD2 (7 bases). V dropped 0 bases and J dropped 1 base, with 17 bases sitting between them. CDR3 length: 18 amino acids. Germline assignment: CDR1 MRHNA and CDR2 SNTAGT. The chain's CDR3 is CASSDSVGGEGGTDTQYF. For the CDR3, the DNA is TGTGCCAGCAGTGACTCGGTTGGGGGGGAGGGGGGCACAGATACGCAGTATTTT.

V and J are TRBV7-9 and TRBJ2-7; D may be TRBD2 (6 bases). The CDR3 totals 15 residues. Germline V gene data show CDR1 as SEHNR and CDR2 as FQNEAQ (reference sequence). V lost 1 base and J lost 4, with 14 bases in between. The CDR3 reads CASSLDGGGRYEQYF. DNA of the CDR3: TGTGCCAGCAGCTTAGACGGGGGTGGACGGTACGAGCAGTACTTC.

The chain is built from TRBV6-5 and TRBJ2-3; 9 positions match TRBD2. Germline lookup yields CDR1 MNHEY and CDR2 SVGAGI. The CDR3 extends over 13 amino acids. Trimming cost V 7 bases and J 3 bases; bases outside gene matches: 2. CDR3 in amino acids: CASKAGGTDTQYF. The CDR3 DNA reads TGTGCCAGCAAGGCGGGGGGGACAGATACGCAGTATTTT.

The chain is built from TRBV18 and TRBJ1-1; the D is unclear. V was shortened by 6 bases and J by 2 bases, with 10 bases between the two germline ends. Germline V CDR1 and CDR2: KGHSH, LQKENI. The CDR3 is 13 residues long. CDR3 nucleotides: TGTGCCAGCTCCCACCCTCTAAACACTGAAGCTTTCTTT. This encodes CASSHPLNTEAFF.

The V gene is TRBV4-2, the J gene TRBJ2-1, with a possible D match to TRBD1 (5 bases). This CDR3 comprises 15 residues. Per the germline V gene, CDR1 is LGHNA and CDR2 is YNFKEQ. Trimming took off 2 bases at V and 2 bases at J, with 10 bases between the two ends. The CDR3 reads CASSQRGGTYNEQFF. The DNA for the CDR3 is TGTGCCAGCAGCCAAAGGGGTGGGACCTACAATGAGCAGTTCTTC.

The chain combines TRBV5-1 with TRBJ1-1, with D possibly being TRBD1 (5 bases). Trimming shortened V by 0 bases and J by 1 base, and 10 bases separated the two germline ends. CDR1 and CDR2 from the germline V gene are SGHRS and YFSETQ. This CDR3 has 15 amino acids. CDR3 DNA sequence: TGCGCCAGCAGCTTGGAGGAGGGGTGGAACACTGAAGCTTTCTTT. Translation gives CASSLEEGWNTEAFF.

In its sample, this clone was seen a few times. CDR3 nucleotide sequence: TGTGCCAGCAGCCGCGGGACAGCTAACTATGGCTACACCTTC. This codes for CASSRGTANYGYTF. The chain is built from TRBV5-4 and TRBJ1-2; TRBD1 matches 7 bases. The CDR3 is made up of 14 amino acids. Germline V CDR1 and CDR2: SGHNT, YYREEE (reference sequence). The V and J ends lost 4 bases and 0 bases, in that order; junction bases with no gene match: 3. Together with reference TRBV5-4 and TRBJ1-2, the CDR3 gives the full variable domain: ETGVTQSPTHLIKTRGQQVTLRCSSQSGHNTVSWYQQALGQGPQFIFQYYREEENGRGNFPPRFSGLQFPNYSSELNVNALELDDSALYLCASSRGTANYGYTFGSGTRLTVV.

This chain joins TRBV18 and TRBJ1-4; a possible D gene is TRBD1 (5 bases). Deletions cut 4 bases from V and 8 bases from J, with 17 bases between. CDR3 length equals 15 residues. Germline loops: CDR1 KGHSH, CDR2 LQKENI. The CDR3 sequence is CASSLRAREGEKLFF. DNA for the CDR3: TGTGCCAGCTCACTCAGAGCCAGGGAAGGGGAAAAACTGTTTTTT.

This clone has only one observation. The chain couples TRBV5-6 to TRBJ2-2, with 12 bases fitting TRBD1. The CDR3 runs 17 residues. V shed 4 bases, J shed 2 bases, and the junction held 6 bases outside the gene matches. Germline CDR1 reads SGHDT; CDR2 reads YYEEEE. The CDR3 bases are TGTGCCAGCAGCCCCGGGACAGGGGGCCGTAACACCGGGGAGCTGTTTTTT. Translated, it gives CASSPGTGGRNTGELFF.

The chain uses TRBV7-9 and TRBJ2-1, with TRBD2 matching 13 bases. Germline CDR1 reads SEHNR; CDR2 reads FQNEAQ (reference sequence). The ends lost 6 bases at V and 0 bases at J; junction bases unmatched: 5. The CDR3 has 17 residues. This chain's CDR3 is CASRNGLAGVSYNEQFF. Written as DNA, the CDR3 is TGTGCCAGCAGGAATGGACTAGCGGGAGTCTCCTACAATGAGCAGTTCTTC. The variable domain in full, completed from reference TRBV7-9 and TRBJ2-1, reads DTGVSQNPRHKITKRGQNVTFRCDPISEHNRLYWYRQTLGQGPEFLTYFQNEAQLEKSRLLSDRFSAERPKGSFSTLEIQRTEQGDSAMYLCASRNGLAGVSYNEQFFGPGTRLTVL.

This clone has only one observation. This rearrangement joins TRBV18 to TRBJ2-1, with TRBD2 as a possible D gene (5 bases). V lost 3 bases, J lost 6 bases, and 9 bases lay in between. The CDR3 runs 13 residues. Germline V gives CDR1 KGHSH, CDR2 LQKENI. CDR3 DNA: TGTGCCAGCTCACCTACTAGGGTCAATGAGCAGTTCTTC. It encodes CASSPTRVNEQFF.

The chain is built from TRBV9 and TRBJ1-2; D is undetermined. V was cut by 0 bases and J by 4 bases, with 10 bases left in between. Per germline, CDR1 SGDLS and CDR2 YYNGEE. This CDR3 spans 14 amino acids. The CDR3 nucleotides are TGTGCCAGCAGCGTAGGGCAGGCGAGCTATGGCTACACCTTC. This translates into CASSVGQASYGYTF.

The chain couples TRBV19 to TRBJ2-5; D is unresolved. This CDR3 comprises 13 residues. The V gene's germline CDR1 is LNHDA and CDR2 SQIVND (reference sequence). V dropped 2 bases and J dropped 5 bases, with 9 bases sitting between them. This CDR3 reads CASSILPRETQYF. CDR3 sequence (DNA): TGTGCCAGTAGTATACTTCCGCGGGAGACCCAGTACTTC.

The chain recombines TRBV6-5 with TRBJ2-7, with 10 bases identical to TRBD2. Germline V gene sequence: CDR1 MNHEY, CDR2 SVGAGI. Trimming took 0 bases from V and 2 from J; bases not matched to a gene: 4. This CDR3 region has 16 residues. The CDR3 coding sequence is TGTGCCAGCAGTTACTCTGAGCGGGGGGGAACCTACGAGCAGTACTTC. Residues: CASSYSERGGTYEQYF.

The rearrangement uses TRBV6-4 and TRBJ1-6, with 10 bases aligning to TRBD1. V lost 6 bases and J lost 9; bases outside the gene matches: 8. The germline CDR1 and CDR2 sequences are MRHNA and SNTAGT. This CDR3 has 15 residues. CDR3 sequence reads: CASSRDRGSGSPLHF. The CDR3 nucleotides read TGTGCCAGCAGCCGGGACAGGGGTTCTGGTTCACCCCTCCACTTT.

The chain recombines TRBV4-3 with TRBJ1-6; 7 bases line up with TRBD1. This CDR3 comprises 16 residues. V dropped 1 base and J dropped 6; count of bases not matched to a gene: 6. Germline V gene lookup returns CDR1 LGHNA and CDR2 YSLEER. CDR3 DNA sequence: TGCGCCAGCAGCCAAGGAGTCGACAGGGCTAATTCACCCCTCCACTTT. The encoded protein is CASSQGVDRANSPLHF.

The genes are TRBV30 and TRBJ2-7, with D perhaps TRBD2 (5 bases). CDR1 GTSNPN and CDR2 SVGIG come from the germline V gene (reference sequence). V was clipped by 4 bases and J by 4 bases, with 11 bases between them. The CDR3 is 12 residues long. The CDR3 DNA is TGTGCCTGGAAAGGGCGGGCGTACGAGCAGTACTTC. This sequence encodes CAWKGRAYEQYF.

The chain joins TRBV7-2 to TRBJ2-5, with D possibly TRBD2 on 6 matching bases. Germline V gives CDR1 SGHTA, CDR2 FQGNSA. V dropped 0 bases and J dropped 3 bases, with 26 bases sitting between them. The CDR3 is 20 residues long. CDR3 loop: CASSLAPWVGRRVGKETQYF. CDR3 nucleotides: TGTGCCAGCAGCTTAGCCCCATGGGTCGGGAGAAGAGTAGGAAAAGAGACCCAGTACTTC.

This clone was counted a single time. The chain is built from TRBV5-1 and TRBJ2-1, with D maybe TRBD2 (5 bases). V was shortened by 0 bases and J by 6 bases, with 7 bases between the two germline ends. CDR3 length: 13 amino acids. Per the germline V gene, CDR1 is SGHRS and CDR2 is YFSETQ. The CDR3 bases are TGCGCCAGCAGCTTGGAACTAGGCAATGAGCAGTTCTTC. Translating it yields CASSLELGNEQFF.

The DNA of the CDR3 is TGTGCCAGCAGCCTCGTGGGGGGACAGGCCTACGAGCAGTACTTC. Translated, it gives CASSLVGGQAYEQYF. The chain joins TRBV7-6 to TRBJ2-7; 8 bases are a match to TRBD1. CDR3 length: 15 residues. The germline V gene encodes CDR1 SGHVS and CDR2 FNYEAQ. The ends lost 5 bases at V and 2 bases at J; junction bases unmatched: 8.

Here the CDR3 reads CASSVGTGGAYGYTF. CDR3 bases: TGTGCCAGCAGCGTAGGGACAGGGGGCGCCTATGGCTACACCTTC. The rearrangement links TRBV9 to TRBJ1-2; 11 positions match TRBD1. The germline gives CDR1 SGDLS, CDR2 YYNGEE. The CDR3 covers 15 residues. Germline trimming cut 0 bases from V and 4 bases from J; bases unmatched to any gene: 2. The variable domain in full, with the rest retrieved from reference TRBV9 and TRBJ1-2, is DSGVTQTPKHLITATGQRVTLRCSPRSGDLSVYWYQQSLDQGLQFLIQYYNGEERAKGNILERFSAQQFPDLHSELNLSSLELGDSALYFCASSVGTGGAYGYTFGSGTRLTVV.

The chain couples TRBV7-2 to TRBJ1-1; 7 bases map to TRBD1. CDR3 size: 13 residues. In germline, CDR1 is SGHTA, CDR2 FQGNSA. The ends lost 4 bases at V and 4 bases at J; junction bases unmatched: 3. Here the CDR3 reads CASSYRGGTEAFF. DNA of the CDR3: TGTGCCAGCAGCTACAGGGGAGGCACTGAAGCTTTCTTT.

The chain combines TRBV6-4 with TRBJ2-7; D gene unclear. V lost 6 bases to trimming and J lost 4 bases, with 10 bases between them. The V gene's germline CDR1 is MRHNA and CDR2 SNTAGT. This CDR3 region has 12 residues. This CDR3 reads CASSLGDYEQYF. The CDR3 nucleotides are TGTGCCAGCAGCCTAGGCGATTACGAGCAGTACTTC.

This clone was seen a single time. J is TRBJ1-1 and V is TRBV15; 8 nucleotides align to TRBD1. V was clipped by 5 bases and J by 7 bases; unmatched bases: 9. The CDR3 has 14 amino acids. CDR1 and CDR2 from the germline V gene are LNHNV and YYDKDF (reference sequence). DNA for the CDR3: TGTGCCACCAGCCAAGACAGGGGTGTAAATGAAGCTTTCTTT. This sequence encodes CATSQDRGVNEAFF.

The J gene is TRBJ2-7, the V gene TRBV7-2, with 11 bases fitting TRBD1. J lost 0 bases, V lost 4 bases, and 2 bases had no gene match. This CDR3 comprises 15 residues. The germline CDR1 and CDR2 sequences are SGHTA and FQGNSA. As DNA, the CDR3 is TGTGCCAGCAGCTCCGGGACAGGGGGCTCCTACGAGCAGTACTTC. This translates into CASSSGTGGSYEQYF.

The chain couples TRBV27 to TRBJ2-7; TRBD2 matches at 7 bases. The CDR3 length is 13 residues. J lost 3 bases, V lost 3 bases, and 2 bases had no gene match. The germline CDR1 and CDR2 sequences are MNHEY and SMNVEV (reference sequence). The CDR3 spells CASSFREDYEQYF. Written as DNA, the CDR3 is TGTGCCAGCAGTTTTCGGGAGGACTACGAGCAGTACTTC.